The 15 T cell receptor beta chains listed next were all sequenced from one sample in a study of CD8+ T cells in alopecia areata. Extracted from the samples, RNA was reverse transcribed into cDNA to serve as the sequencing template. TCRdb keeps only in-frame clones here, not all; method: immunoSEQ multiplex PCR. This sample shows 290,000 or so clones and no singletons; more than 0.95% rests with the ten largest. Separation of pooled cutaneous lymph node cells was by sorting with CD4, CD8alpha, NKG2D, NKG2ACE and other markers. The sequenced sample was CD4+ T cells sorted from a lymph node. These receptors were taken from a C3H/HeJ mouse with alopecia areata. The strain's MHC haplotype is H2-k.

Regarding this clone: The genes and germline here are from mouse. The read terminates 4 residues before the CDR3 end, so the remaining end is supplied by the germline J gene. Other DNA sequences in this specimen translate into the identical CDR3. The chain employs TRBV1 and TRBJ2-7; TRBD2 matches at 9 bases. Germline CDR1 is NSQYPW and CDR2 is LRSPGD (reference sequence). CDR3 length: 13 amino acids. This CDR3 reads CTCSAWGGYEQYF. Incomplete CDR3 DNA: TGCACCTGCAGTGCCTGGGGGGGATAT. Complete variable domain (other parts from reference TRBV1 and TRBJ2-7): VTLLEQNPRWRLVPRGQAVNLRCILKNSQYPWMSWYQQDLQKQLQWLFTLRSPGDKEVKSLPGADYLATRVTDTELRLQVANMSQGRTLYCTCSAWGGYEQYFGPGTRLTVL.

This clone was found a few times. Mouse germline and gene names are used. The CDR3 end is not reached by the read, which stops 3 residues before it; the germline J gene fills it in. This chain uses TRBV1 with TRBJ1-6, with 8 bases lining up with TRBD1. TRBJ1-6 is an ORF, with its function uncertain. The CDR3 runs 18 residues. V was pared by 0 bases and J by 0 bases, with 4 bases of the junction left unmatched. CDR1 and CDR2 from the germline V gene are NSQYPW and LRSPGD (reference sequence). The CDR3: CTCSADRRGRSYNSPLYF. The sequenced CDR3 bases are TGCACCTGCAGTGCAGATCGCAGGGGGCGTTCCTATAATTCGCCC.

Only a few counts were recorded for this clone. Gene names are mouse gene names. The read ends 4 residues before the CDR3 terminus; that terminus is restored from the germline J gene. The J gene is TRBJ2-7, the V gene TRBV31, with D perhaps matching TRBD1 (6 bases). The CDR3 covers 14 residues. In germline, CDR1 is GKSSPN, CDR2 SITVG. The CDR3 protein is CAWSQDRGGYEQYF. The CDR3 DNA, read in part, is TGTGCCTGGAGTCAGGACAGAGGGGGTTAT.

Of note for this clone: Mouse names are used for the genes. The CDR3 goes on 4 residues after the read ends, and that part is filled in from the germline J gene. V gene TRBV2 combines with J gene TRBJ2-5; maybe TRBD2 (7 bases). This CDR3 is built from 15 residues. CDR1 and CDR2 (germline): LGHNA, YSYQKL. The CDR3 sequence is CASSQDPGGADTQYF. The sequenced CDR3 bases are TGTGCCAGCAGCCAAGATCCGGGGGGCGCGGAC. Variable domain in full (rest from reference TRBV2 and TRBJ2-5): DPKIIQKPKYLVAVTGSEKILICEQYLGHNAMYWYRQSAKKPLEFMFSYSYQKLMDNQTASSRFQPQSSKKNHLDLQITALKPDDSATYFCASSQDPGGADTQYFGPGTRLLVL.

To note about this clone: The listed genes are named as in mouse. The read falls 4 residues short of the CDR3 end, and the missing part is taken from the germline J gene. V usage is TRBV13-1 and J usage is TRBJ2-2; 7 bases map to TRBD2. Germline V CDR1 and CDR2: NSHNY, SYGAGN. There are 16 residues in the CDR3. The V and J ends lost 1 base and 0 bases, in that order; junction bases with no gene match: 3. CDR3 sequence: CASSDTLGANTGQLYF. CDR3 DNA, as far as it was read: TGTGCCAGCAGTGATACCCTGGGGGCAAACACCGGG.

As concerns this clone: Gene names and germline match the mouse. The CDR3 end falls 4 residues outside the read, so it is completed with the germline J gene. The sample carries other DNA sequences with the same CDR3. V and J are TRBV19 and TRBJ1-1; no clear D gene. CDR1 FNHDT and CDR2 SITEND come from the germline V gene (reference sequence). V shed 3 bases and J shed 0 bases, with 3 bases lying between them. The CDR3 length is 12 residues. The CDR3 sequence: CASSTANTEVFF. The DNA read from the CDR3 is TGTGCCAGCAGTACAGCAAACACA.

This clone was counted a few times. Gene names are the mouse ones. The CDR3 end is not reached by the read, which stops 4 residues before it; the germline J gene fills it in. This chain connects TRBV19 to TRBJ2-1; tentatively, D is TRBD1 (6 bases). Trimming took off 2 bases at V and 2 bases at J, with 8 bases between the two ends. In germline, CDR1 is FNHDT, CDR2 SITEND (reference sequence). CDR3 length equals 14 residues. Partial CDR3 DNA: TGTGCCAGCAGTATTCCAGGGGACTATGCT. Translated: CASSIPGDYA. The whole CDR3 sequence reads CASSIPGDYAEQFF.

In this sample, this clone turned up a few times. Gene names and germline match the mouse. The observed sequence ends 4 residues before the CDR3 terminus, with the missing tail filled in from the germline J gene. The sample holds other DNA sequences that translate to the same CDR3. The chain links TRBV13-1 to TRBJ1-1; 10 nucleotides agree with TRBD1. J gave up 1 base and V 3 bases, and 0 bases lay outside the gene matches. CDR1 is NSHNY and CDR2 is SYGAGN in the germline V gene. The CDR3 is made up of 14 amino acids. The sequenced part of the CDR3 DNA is TGTGCCAGCAGTGGACAGGGGGCGAACACA. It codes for CASSGQGANT. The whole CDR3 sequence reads CASSGQGANTEVFF.

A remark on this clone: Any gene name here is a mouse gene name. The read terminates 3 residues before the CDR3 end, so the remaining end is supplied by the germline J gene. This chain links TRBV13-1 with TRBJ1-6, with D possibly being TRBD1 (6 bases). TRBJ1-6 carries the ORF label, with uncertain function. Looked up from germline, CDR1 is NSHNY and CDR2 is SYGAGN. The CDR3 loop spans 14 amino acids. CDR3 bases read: TGTGCCAGCAGTGCAGGGGAGGGGATGATGCCC. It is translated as CASSAGEGMMP. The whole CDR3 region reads CASSAGEGMMPLYF.

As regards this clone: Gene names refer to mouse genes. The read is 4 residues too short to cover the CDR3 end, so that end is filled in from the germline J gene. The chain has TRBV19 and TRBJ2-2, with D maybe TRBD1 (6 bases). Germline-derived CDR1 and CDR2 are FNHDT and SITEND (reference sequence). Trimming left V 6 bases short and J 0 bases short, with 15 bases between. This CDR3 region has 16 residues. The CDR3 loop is CASTGPDSPNTGQLYF. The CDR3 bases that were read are TGTGCCAGCACCGGACCGGACAGCCCAAACACCGGG.

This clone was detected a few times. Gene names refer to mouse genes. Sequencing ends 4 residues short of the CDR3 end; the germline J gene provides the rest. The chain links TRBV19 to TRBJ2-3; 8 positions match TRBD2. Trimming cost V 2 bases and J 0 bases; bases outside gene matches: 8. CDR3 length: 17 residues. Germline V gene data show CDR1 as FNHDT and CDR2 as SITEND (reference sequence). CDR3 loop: CASSIGPDWGSAETLYF. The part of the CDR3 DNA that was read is TGTGCCAGCAGTATTGGACCCGACTGGGGTAGTGCAGAA. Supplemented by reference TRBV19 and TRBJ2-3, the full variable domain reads GGIITQTPKFLIGQEGQKLTLKCQQNFNHDTMYWYRQDSGKGLRLIYYSITENDLQKGDLSEGYDASREKKSSFSLTVTSAQKNEMAVFLCASSIGPDWGSAETLYFGSGTRLTVL.

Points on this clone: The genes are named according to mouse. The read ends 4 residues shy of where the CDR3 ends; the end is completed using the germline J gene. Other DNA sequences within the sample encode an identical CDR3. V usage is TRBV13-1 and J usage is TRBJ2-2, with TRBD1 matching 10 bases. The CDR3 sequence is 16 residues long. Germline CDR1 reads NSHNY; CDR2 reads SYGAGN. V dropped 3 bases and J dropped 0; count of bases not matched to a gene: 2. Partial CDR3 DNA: TGTGCCAGCAGTGGGGGGACAGGGGCAAACACCGGG. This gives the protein CASSGGTGANTG. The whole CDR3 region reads CASSGGTGANTGQLYF.

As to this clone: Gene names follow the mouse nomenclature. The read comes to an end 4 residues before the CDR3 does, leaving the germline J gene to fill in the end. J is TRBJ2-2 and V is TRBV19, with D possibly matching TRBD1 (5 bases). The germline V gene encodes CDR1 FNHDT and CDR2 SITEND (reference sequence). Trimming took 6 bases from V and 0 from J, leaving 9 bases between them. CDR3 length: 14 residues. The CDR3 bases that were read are TGTGCCAGCAAGACAGATTCAAACACCGGG. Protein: CASKTDSNTG. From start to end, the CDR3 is CASKTDSNTGQLYF.

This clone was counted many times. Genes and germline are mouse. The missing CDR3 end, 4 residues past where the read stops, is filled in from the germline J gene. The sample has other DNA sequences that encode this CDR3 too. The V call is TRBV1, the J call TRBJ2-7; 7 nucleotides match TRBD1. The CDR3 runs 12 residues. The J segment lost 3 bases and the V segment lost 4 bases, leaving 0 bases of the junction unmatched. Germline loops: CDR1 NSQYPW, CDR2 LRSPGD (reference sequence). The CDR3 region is CTCSGDSYEQYF. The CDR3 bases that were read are TGCACCTGCAGTGGGGACAGCTAT.

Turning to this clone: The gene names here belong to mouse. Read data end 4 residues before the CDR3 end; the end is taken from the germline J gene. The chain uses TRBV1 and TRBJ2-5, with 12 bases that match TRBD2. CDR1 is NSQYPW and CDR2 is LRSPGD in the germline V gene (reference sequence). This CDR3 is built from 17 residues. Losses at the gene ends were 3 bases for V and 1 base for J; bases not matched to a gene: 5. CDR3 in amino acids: CTCSADWGGADQDTQYF. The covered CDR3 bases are TGCACCTGCAGTGCCGACTGGGGGGGCGCGGACCAAGAC.